These 18 T cell receptor beta chains came from one sample sequenced in a study of regulatory T cells in long-lasting Graves disease (dated by TCRdb to the early 2020s). In the paper's terms, the time point label means: persistent/refractory GD, antithyroid drugs over 5 years with positive TRAb. For both TCR sequencing and RNA sequencing, RNA was extracted from PBMCs in TRIzol. The library was built by means of multiplex PCR. The listed sequencing device is Illumina HiSeq 4000. iRepertoire HTBI primers and Arm-PCR amplification of CDR3 regions were used to construct TCR beta libraries. The public sequencing data were trimmed at Q25 with fastp and processed into clonotypes with MiXCR by TCRdb, which kept only in-frame beta chains. Merged by CDR3 protein, the rows form single entries marked with the most common genes and DNA. This sample gives 300,000 to 400,000 distinct CDR3 sequences in total; roughly a fifth of them show up just once. Jointly, the top ten make up roughly 29% of the sample.

The sample here was peripheral blood mononuclear cells (PBMCs), taken when the disease was refractory, from a patient treated with antithyroid drugs. Every receptor here comes from a female donor with Graves disease.

This clonotype has at least ten counts. A much larger clonotype is one base distant, so this may be a read error. This chain links TRBV13 with TRBJ2-5, with TRBD2 as a possible D gene (8 bases). Germline loops: CDR1 PRHDT, CDR2 FYEKMQ (reference sequence). V lost 7 bases, J lost 10 bases, and 19 bases lay in between. The CDR3 sequence is 13 residues long. CDR3 DNA sequence: TGTGCCAGCACCGAACGGGGGGGACAGATCCAGTACTTC. This translates into CASTERGGQIQYF.

This clonotype showed up just once. The V and J genes are TRBV9 and TRBJ1-6; tentatively, D is TRBD1 (5 bases). With 4 bases removed from V and 7 bases from J, the gap between germline ends came to 21 bases. This CDR3 is built from 17 residues. Germline V CDR1 and CDR2: SGDLS, YYNGEE. CDR3: CASSLRPRGSPNSPLHF. CDR3 sequence (DNA): TGTGCCAGCAGCCTGAGACCTCGGGGCAGCCCCAATTCACCCCTCCACTTT.

This clonotype has more than one count but fewer than ten. V usage is TRBV19 and J usage is TRBJ1-4; 11 bases match TRBD1. Germline CDR1 is LNHDA and CDR2 is SQIVND (reference sequence). The junction had 8 bases not matched to a gene; V was cut back by 6 bases and J by 8 bases. This CDR3 is 15 amino acids long. The CDR3 here is CASRIGRTGGEKLFF. The DNA of the CDR3 is TGTGCCAGTAGAATCGGGAGGACAGGGGGCGAAAAACTGTTTTTT.

Ten or more counts support this clonotype. The V call is TRBV7-9, the J call TRBJ2-7; D ambiguous. The germline CDR1 and CDR2 sequences are SEHNR and FQNEAQ (reference sequence). The CDR3 has 13 amino acids. With 4 bases removed from V and 1 base from J, the gap between germline ends came to 8 bases. This chain's CDR3 is CASSSPQSYEQYF. The CDR3 DNA reads as TGTGCCAGCAGCTCCCCGCAGTCCTACGAGCAGTACTTC.

In its sample, this clonotype was seen many times. The chain couples TRBV5-1 to TRBJ1-1; no clear D gene. V lost 0 bases, J lost 2 bases, and 11 bases lay in between. Germline lookup yields CDR1 SGHRS and CDR2 YFSETQ. This CDR3 is built from 15 residues. The CDR3 spells CASSLASGFNTEAFF. For the CDR3, the DNA is TGCGCCAGCAGCTTGGCCTCGGGGTTTAACACTGAAGCTTTCTTT. Together with reference TRBV5-1 and TRBJ1-1, the CDR3 gives the full variable domain: KAGVTQTPRYLIKTRGQQVTLSCSPISGHRSVSWYQQTPGQGLQFLFEYFSETQRNKGNFPGRFSGRQFSNSRSEMNVSTLELGDSALYLCASSLASGFNTEAFFGQGTRLTVV.

Comments on this clonotype: Since a much larger clone is just one base distant, this may be a read error. This chain connects TRBV7-9 to TRBJ1-2; a possible D gene is TRBD1 (5 bases). The V end lost 3 bases, the J end lost 6 bases, and 11 bases lay between the germline ends. CDR1 and CDR2 (germline): SEHNR, FQNEAQ (reference sequence). There are 13 residues in the CDR3. As DNA, the CDR3 is TGTGCCAGCAGCTTTAGCAGGGAACATGGCTACACCTTC. Its protein product is CASSFSREHGYTF.

This clonotype was counted between two and nine times. The V gene is TRBV28, the J gene TRBJ1-5; D is undetermined. Germline assignment: CDR1 MDHEN and CDR2 SYDVKM. Trimming removed 1 base from V and 0 bases from J, with 7 bases in between. This CDR3 is 15 amino acids long. The CDR3 nucleotides read TGTGCCAGCAGTTTATACCAGAATAGCAATCAGCCCCAGCATTTT. Protein sequence: CASSLYQNSNQPQHF.

In this sample, this clonotype turned up many times. V and J are TRBV6-5 and TRBJ2-5; tentative D call: TRBD2 (6 bases). The CDR3 contains 15 residues. Germline V CDR1 and CDR2: MNHEY, SVGAGI. V was shortened by 3 bases and J by 4 bases, with 15 bases between the two germline ends. CDR3 protein: CASSYYGGSRETQYF. The CDR3 DNA sequence: TGTGCCAGCAGTTATTATGGGGGGAGTCGAGAGACCCAGTACTTC.

The chain combines TRBV6-5 with TRBJ2-1; 8 nucleotides match TRBD1. The V gene's germline CDR1 is MNHEY and CDR2 SVGAGI. Losses at the gene ends were 2 bases for V and 3 bases for J; bases not matched to a gene: 3. The CDR3 covers 15 residues. CDR3 coding DNA: TGTGCCAGCAGTTACAGGGACAGGTTCTACAATGAGCAGTTCTTC. It codes for CASSYRDRFYNEQFF.

The rearrangement joins TRBV7-3 to TRBJ1-1, with a possible D match to TRBD1 (5 bases). The CDR3 is 14 amino acids. Trimming took off 3 bases at V and 5 bases at J, with 13 bases between the two ends. Germline CDR1 reads SGHTA; CDR2 reads FQGTGA. The CDR3, as DNA: TGTGCCAGCAGCTTGGGGGGGGAGGGGACTGAAGCTTTCTTT. Its translation is CASSLGGEGTEAFF.

Only a few counts were recorded for this clonotype. V and J are TRBV24-1 and TRBJ2-1; 9 bases fit TRBD1. The germline CDR1 and CDR2 sequences are KGHDR and SFDVKD. The CDR3 spans 17 residues. V lost 3 bases to trimming and J lost 0 bases; unmatched junction nucleotides: 5. CDR3 nucleotides: TGTGCCACCAGTGATCTCGGACAGGGGAGCTCCTACAATGAGCAGTTCTTC. It is translated as CATSDLGQGSSYNEQFF.

The chain has TRBV28 and TRBJ1-1; 9 bases fit TRBD1. The CDR3 spans 14 residues. The junction had 7 bases not matched to a gene; V was cut back by 7 bases and J by 4 bases. Germline V CDR1 and CDR2: MDHEN, SYDVKM. The CDR3 sequence is CASTRIQGATEAFF. The DNA for the CDR3 is TGTGCCAGCACCAGAATACAGGGGGCCACTGAAGCTTTCTTT. Filled out from reference TRBV28 and TRBJ1-1, the complete variable domain reads DVKVTQSSRYLVKRTGEKVFLECVQDMDHENMFWYRQDPGLGLRLIYFSYDVKMKEKGDIPEGYSVSREKKERFSLILESASTNQTSMYLCASTRIQGATEAFFGQGTRLTVV.

As to this clonotype: Possible read error: a much larger clone is one base away. The V call is TRBV6-1, the J call TRBJ2-2, with D unresolved. Trimming removed 11 bases at V and 2 bases at J, with 12 bases between. Germline CDR1 and CDR2: MNHNS and SASEGT. CDR3 length: 13 amino acids. The CDR3 DNA sequence: TGTGCCGGGCGCGACAAAAACACCGGGGAGCTGTTTTTT. Translation: CAGRDKNTGELFF.

This rearrangement joins TRBV6-1 to TRBJ2-1, with 7 nucleotides matching TRBD2. CDR1 and CDR2 from the germline V gene are MNHNS and SASEGT. The length of the CDR3 is 16 residues. V shed 6 bases and J 5 bases; nucleotides not matched to a gene: 13. The CDR3 loop is CASSSRLALNHNEQFF. The CDR3 DNA reads TGTGCCAGCAGCTCCCGACTAGCTCTTAATCACAATGAGCAGTTCTTC.

The chain recombines TRBV18 with TRBJ1-5, with D perhaps matching TRBD1 (5 bases). From germline, CDR1 is KGHSH and CDR2 LQKENI. The CDR3 contains 13 residues. Trimming removed 5 bases at V and 5 bases at J, with 10 bases between. In nucleotides, the CDR3 is TGTGCCAGCTCATCAGGGAGGGATCAGCCCCAGCATTTT. This translates into CASSSGRDQPQHF.

Notes on this clonotype: This CDR3 fails to terminate in the conserved phenylalanine or tryptophan, so it likely reflects a read error. The chain recombines TRBV19 with TRBJ1-1; perhaps TRBD1 as D (5 bases). Germline CDR1 LNHDA, CDR2 SQIVND (reference sequence). Trimming pared 3 bases from V and 3 bases from J, leaving 11 bases between. The length of the CDR3 is 14 residues. CDR3 sequence (DNA): TGTGCCAGTAGTATCCAGGGATTGTACACTGAAGCTTTCTCT. Its protein product is CASSIQGLYTEAFS.

This chain joins TRBV20-1 and TRBJ2-2; the D is unclear. There are 13 residues in the CDR3. Germline V CDR1 and CDR2: DFQATT, SNEGSKA (reference sequence). The V end lost 4 bases, the J end lost 4 bases, and 10 bases lay between the germline ends. The CDR3 reads CSAIGPGTGELFF. The CDR3, as DNA: TGCAGTGCTATAGGACCCGGCACCGGGGAGCTGTTTTTT.

On this clonotype: Just one base apart from a much larger clone, this may be a read error. This chain links TRBV12-3 or TRBV12-4 with TRBJ2-5; D is uncertain. This CDR3 comprises 13 residues. In DNA, the CDR3 is TGTGCCAGCAGAGGTAACTTCCAAGAGACCCAGTGCTTC. Its translation is CASRGNFQETQCF.